The 24 T cell receptor beta chains below come from one sample, sequenced in a study of shared clonotypes between healthy human individuals. The repertoire was sequenced with immunoSEQ multiplex PCR; TCRdb's copy has only in-frame clones and lacks some. The sample consists of some 100,000 clones, over 65% of them appearing once. What was sequenced was memory CD8+ T cells sorted from blood. Subset in this sample: CD45RO+ cells pooled with CCR7-negative TemRA cells. The source of these receptors is a woman younger than 45 in good health.

The chain carries TRBV5-1 and TRBJ2-7; 8 positions agree with TRBD2. This CDR3 spans 18 amino acids. Trimming took 1 base from V and 4 from J; bases not matched to a gene: 16. Germline V gene lookup returns CDR1 SGHRS and CDR2 YFSETQ. The CDR3 loop is CASSLYTGLGPEGYEQYF. The CDR3 DNA is TGCGCCAGCAGCTTGTATACGGGACTAGGGCCCGAGGGGTACGAGCAGTACTTC.

This clone was observed once. The chain couples TRBV6-5 to TRBJ2-7; D is ambiguous. Germline V gene lookup returns CDR1 MNHEY and CDR2 SVGAGI. Deletions cut 0 bases from V and 4 bases from J, with 13 bases between. This CDR3 has 15 residues. The CDR3 DNA sequence: TGTGCCAGCAGTTACTCGGAACGGCCTGAGTACGAGCAGTACTTC. Amino acids: CASSYSERPEYEQYF.

This clone has a single count. The J gene is TRBJ2-5, the V gene TRBV28; D possibly corresponds to TRBD1 (5 bases). TRBJ2-7 matches the DNA end more closely, so the J call is doubtful. This CDR3 spans 14 amino acids. In germline, CDR1 is MDHEN, CDR2 SYDVKM. This CDR3 reads CASSPREGFGEQYF. The DNA of the CDR3 is TGTGCCAGCAGTCCCAGGGAAGGTTTCGGCGAGCAGTACTTC.

The chain employs TRBV6-5 and TRBJ2-6; 8 bases fit TRBD1. The V segment lost 7 bases and the J segment 7 bases; nucleotides outside the gene matches: 3. CDR1 is MNHEY and CDR2 is SVGAGI in the germline V gene. This CDR3 is 13 amino acids long. CDR3 nucleotides: TGTGCCAGCACGACAGGGGAAGCCAACGTCCTGACTTTC. Its translation is CASTTGEANVLTF.

Notes on this clone: The sample contains more than one DNA sequence encoding this CDR3. The chain carries TRBV29-1 and TRBJ2-7; no clear D gene. Germline V gene data show CDR1 as SQVTM and CDR2 as ANQGSEA. The CDR3 runs 12 residues. Trimming cost V 2 bases and J 1 base, with 6 bases left between them. CDR3 in DNA: TGCAGCGTTGAAACCGGGTCCTACGAGCAGTACTTC. This sequence encodes CSVETGSYEQYF.

This clone occurred once. The gene calls are TRBV7-9 and TRBJ2-5, with D maybe TRBD2 (5 bases). The CDR3 contains 18 residues. Deletions cut 3 bases from V and 5 bases from J, with 25 bases between. Germline CDR1 reads SEHNR; CDR2 reads FQNEAQ (reference sequence). This CDR3 is CASSFWWRALRAWETQYF. The CDR3, as DNA: TGTGCCAGCAGCTTCTGGTGGCGGGCGCTCAGAGCGTGGGAGACCCAGTACTTC.

This chain uses TRBV28 with TRBJ2-3; D is possibly TRBD2 (5 bases). Trimming cost V 4 bases and J 6 bases, with 17 bases left between them. Germline V gene sequence: CDR1 MDHEN, CDR2 SYDVKM. The length of the CDR3 is 15 residues. The DNA of the CDR3 is TGTGCCAGCAGTTCACTAGTCGGGGAATGGGATACGCAGTATTTT. It is translated as CASSSLVGEWDTQYF.

Details on this clone: The same CDR3 can be traced to other DNA sequences in this sample. The V call is TRBV11-2, the J call TRBJ2-5; 9 bases are a match to TRBD2. CDR1 SGHAT and CDR2 FQNNGV come from the germline V gene. This CDR3 contains 16 residues. V dropped 3 bases and J dropped 5; count of bases not matched to a gene: 10. The CDR3 loop is CASSFLLAGEEETQYF. In nucleotides, the CDR3 is TGTGCCAGCAGCTTCCTATTAGCGGGAGAGGAGGAGACCCAGTACTTC.

This chain links TRBV9 with TRBJ1-3, with 7 bases that match TRBD1. CDR3 size: 15 residues. Losses at the gene ends were 0 bases for V and 2 bases for J; bases not matched to a gene: 2. Germline V CDR1 and CDR2: SGDLS, YYNGEE. The CDR3, as DNA: TGTGCCAGCAGCGTAGACGGACAGGCTGGAAACACCATATATTTT. Protein sequence: CASSVDGQAGNTIYF.

The chain carries TRBV9 and TRBJ2-2, with 15 bases identical to TRBD2. V was clipped by 4 bases and J by 6 bases; unmatched bases: 7. The CDR3 loop spans 17 amino acids. CDR1 and CDR2 (germline): SGDLS, YYNGEE. This chain's CDR3 is CASSPPGLAGGPGELFF. CDR3 nucleotide sequence: TGTGCCAGCAGCCCGCCGGGACTAGCGGGAGGACCCGGGGAGCTGTTTTTT. Full variable domain (rest looked up from reference TRBV9 and TRBJ2-2): DSGVTQTPKHLITATGQRVTLRCSPRSGDLSVYWYQQSLDQGLQFLIQYYNGEERAKGNILERFSAQQFPDLHSELNLSSLELGDSALYFCASSPPGLAGGPGELFFGEGSRLTVL.

This chain connects TRBV27 to TRBJ2-1, with TRBD2 matching 12 bases. The CDR3 is 16 residues long. Trimming at V came to 4 bases and at J to 9 bases, leaving 10 bases not matched to a gene. CDR1 and CDR2 (germline): MNHEY, SMNVEV (reference sequence). CDR3 region: CASSSRRLAGATEQFF. CDR3 sequence (DNA): TGTGCCAGCAGTTCCCGGAGACTAGCGGGAGCCACTGAGCAGTTCTTC.

This chain joins TRBV7-9 and TRBJ2-7; 11 bases map to TRBD1. The trim removed 4 bases at V and 6 bases at J, leaving 5 bases unmatched. CDR1 SEHNR and CDR2 FQNEAQ come from the germline V gene (reference sequence). This CDR3 contains 14 residues. This chain's CDR3 is CASSSGTGGREQYF. The DNA for the CDR3 is TGTGCCAGCAGCTCCGGGACAGGGGGTCGCGAGCAGTACTTC.

J is TRBJ2-2 and V is TRBV11-2; no firm D call. CDR3 length equals 11 residues. CDR1 and CDR2 (germline): SGHAT, FQNNGV. Trimming shortened V by 3 bases and J by 5 bases, and 1 base separated the two germline ends. The CDR3: CASSFTGELFF. CDR3 coding DNA: TGTGCCAGCAGCTTTACCGGGGAGCTGTTTTTT.

The V and J genes are TRBV28 and TRBJ2-3; TRBD2 is a possible D gene (5 bases). CDR1 is MDHEN and CDR2 is SYDVKM in the germline V gene. Trimming left V 3 bases short and J 3 bases short, with 7 bases between. The length of the CDR3 is 13 residues. The CDR3 region has the DNA TGTGCCAGCAGTTTGGAGCGGACAGATACGCAGTATTTT. It is translated as CASSLERTDTQYF.

This clone was detected once. The chain has TRBV6-4 and TRBJ2-1; TRBD2 is a possible D gene (5 bases). The V end lost 4 bases, the J end lost 4 bases, and 17 bases lay between the germline ends. This CDR3 region has 16 residues. Germline V gene data show CDR1 as MRHNA and CDR2 as SNTAGT. CDR3 DNA sequence: TGTGCCAGCAGTGTTCGGTCGGGCTCGGGATACAATGAGCAGTTCTTC. This gives the protein CASSVRSGSGYNEQFF.

The J gene is TRBJ2-1, the V gene TRBV27; the match to TRBD1 covers 10 bases. V lost 4 bases and J lost 7; bases outside the gene matches: 16. Germline CDR1 is MNHEY and CDR2 is SMNVEV (reference sequence). CDR3 length: 18 residues. CDR3 sequence reads: CASSSPGQGRAGWNEQFF. The CDR3 DNA sequence: TGTGCCAGCAGTTCTCCGGGACAGGGGCGCGCGGGATGGAATGAGCAGTTCTTC.

This chain connects TRBV4-1 to TRBJ2-4; a weak D match, TRBD1 (5 bases). This CDR3 contains 15 residues. Per germline, CDR1 MGHRA and CDR2 YSYEKL. Trimming pared 2 bases from V and 7 bases from J, leaving 15 bases between. The CDR3 coding sequence is TGCGCCAGCAGCCAACCTGACAGATCAAATAACATTCAGTACTTC. Its translation is CASSQPDRSNNIQYF.

The chain links TRBV7-2 to TRBJ2-1; D gene ambiguous. The CDR3 totals 16 residues. The germline gives CDR1 SGHTA, CDR2 FQGNSA. V lost 0 bases to trimming and J lost 2 bases, with 11 bases between them. The CDR3, as DNA: TGTGCCAGCAGCTTAGCGAACGGTGCCCCCTACAATGAGCAGTTCTTC. Amino acids: CASSLANGAPYNEQFF.

This sequence joins TRBV25-1 and TRBJ2-2; D remains unclear. V dropped 4 bases and J dropped 7 bases, with 19 bases sitting between them. The CDR3 runs 16 residues. The germline gives CDR1 MGHDK, CDR2 SYGVNS. The CDR3 protein is CASSAHTAIMIGELFF. DNA for the CDR3: TGTGCCAGCAGTGCTCATACAGCAATCATGATCGGGGAGCTGTTTTTT.

The chain carries TRBV6-6 and TRBJ2-1, with 12 bases aligning to TRBD2. The CDR3 runs to 16 residues. After removal of 1 base from V and 9 bases from J, the junction contained 7 bases not matched to a gene. The V gene's germline CDR1 is MNHNY and CDR2 SVGAGI (reference sequence). Written as DNA, the CDR3 is TGTGCCAGCAGTTACTTCCGACTAGCGGGAGCGGGTGAGCAGTTCTTC. Translated, it gives CASSYFRLAGAGEQFF.

The rearrangement uses TRBV18 and TRBJ1-1, with D possibly TRBD1 on 5 matching bases. V dropped 5 bases and J dropped 8 bases, with 15 bases sitting between them. CDR3 size: 13 residues. The germline CDR1 and CDR2 sequences are KGHSH and LQKENI. The chain's CDR3 is CASSIRDQREAFF. In nucleotides, the CDR3 is TGTGCCAGCTCAATCCGGGACCAGCGAGAAGCTTTCTTT.

The chain carries TRBV7-6 and TRBJ2-7; D might be TRBD1 (6 bases). Trimming took off 8 bases at V and 6 bases at J, with 11 bases between the two ends. This CDR3 has 11 residues. CDR1 and CDR2 (germline): SGHVS, FNYEAQ. CDR3 region: CASSGEFEQYF. The DNA of the CDR3 is TGTGCCAGCTCAGGGGAGTTCGAGCAGTACTTC. Complete variable domain (other parts from reference TRBV7-6 and TRBJ2-7): GAGVSQSPRYKVTKRGQDVALRCDPISGHVSLYWYRQALGQGPEFLTYFNYEAQQDKSGLPNDRFSAERPEGSISTLTIQRTEQRDSAMYRCASSGEFEQYFGPGTRLTVT.

V is TRBV6-6 and J is TRBJ2-7; tentative D call: TRBD2 (6 bases). The CDR3 is 13 residues long. V shed 8 bases and J shed 0 bases, with 11 bases lying between them. The germline V gene encodes CDR1 MNHNY and CDR2 SVGAGI (reference sequence). CDR3 residues: CASGVSGSYEQYF. DNA for the CDR3: TGTGCCAGCGGGGTTAGCGGCTCCTACGAGCAGTACTTC.

Only one count was recorded for this clone. The chain carries TRBV2 and TRBJ1-4; possible D gene TRBD1, 6 bases. V was trimmed by 8 bases and J by 6 bases, leaving 19 bases between them. There are 15 residues in the CDR3. Per the germline V gene, CDR1 is SNHLY and CDR2 is FYNNEI. CDR3 protein: CASDGARGADEKLFF. CDR3 DNA: TGTGCCAGCGATGGGGCACGGGGGGCGGATGAAAAACTGTTTTTT. The full variable domain, rest sourced from reference TRBV2 and TRBJ1-4, is EPEVTQTPSHQVTQMGQEVILRCVPISNHLYFYWYRQILGQKVEFLVSFYNNEISEKSEIFDDQFSVERPDGSNFTLKIRSTKLEDSAMYFCASDGARGADEKLFFGSGTQLSVL.